This T cell receptor (beta chain) stems from a study of blood T cell repertoires in COVID-19. Study overall: The United States, Italy and Spain were the sources of the acute and convalescent COVID-19 samples. PBMCs, B-cell-depleted T cells, or T cells were the source of the cDNA or gDNA that made up the material.

Authors' data handling: Amplification of reference gene primers was used by the study to estimate nucleated cell counts. Profiled with immunoSEQ multiplex PCR; TCRdb holds only in-frame clones, not every one. The V and J calls and clone size are taken from that table; D and trimming were inferred from the DNA. Among approximately 80,000 clones listed, 65% to 90% were seen once. The CDR3 is 11 amino acids. V was clipped by 4 bases and J by 2 bases, with 6 bases between them. Per the germline V gene, CDR1 is SQVTM and CDR2 is ANQGSEA. Sequencing was carried out using peripheral blood. The chain uses TRBV29-1 and TRBJ2-7, with unresolved D. The receptor was derived from an older man with acute or convalescent COVID-19. This CDR3 is CSVGVAYEQYF. CDR3 DNA: TGCAGCGTTGGAGTAGCCTACGAGCAGTACTTC.